This TCR beta chain is from a study of blood T cell repertoires in COVID-19. Study-level information: The United States, Italy and Spain provided the acute and convalescent COVID-19 samples.

This CDR3 has 15 residues. The V segment lost 0 bases and the J segment 6 bases; nucleotides outside the gene matches: 7. CDR1 is SGHDN, CDR2 FVKESK, per germline. TCRdb's table, derived via immunoSEQ multiplex PCR, lists solely in-frame clones and lacks some. The sample has roughly 130,000 clones; about 83% are singletons. This clone was observed a few times. The sequence came from a woman aged 50 to 60 with acute COVID-19. The chain joins TRBV14 to TRBJ2-5, with TRBD1 identical over 7 bases. The specimen sequenced was PBMCs or T cells enriched from blood (not recorded which). CDR3 sequence: CASSQDRHRGQTQYF. CDR3 in DNA: TGTGCCAGCAGCCAAGATCGACACAGGGGTCAGACCCAGTACTTC.